One sample yielded the 24 T cell receptor beta chains listed below, sequenced in a study of spatial heterogeneity in lung cancer. Documented time point: sample taken at primary tumor resection. Extraction of whole RNA from tumor, nontumor lung or frozen PBMC preceded unsorted sequencing. MiXCR was run by TCRdb on the 5' RACE reads, yielding one entry per CDR3 protein. The sample carries tens of thousands of distinct CDR3 sequences, more than 15% recorded once. The material was PBMCs, obtained at surgery. The receptors here all came from a male donor with early-stage non-small cell lung cancer.

This clonotype showed up just a few times. This chain joins TRBV28 and TRBJ1-2, with D perhaps TRBD1 (5 bases). The CDR3 runs to 19 residues. V lost 1 base, J lost 2 bases, and 23 bases lay in between. Germline CDR1 and CDR2: MDHEN and SYDVKM. As DNA, the CDR3 is TGTGCCAGCAGTTTATTCGGGGCGAGTCACTTCGAGCCGAACTATGGCTACACCTTC. It translates to CASSLFGASHFEPNYGYTF.

The V call is TRBV20-1, the J call TRBJ1-1; D call uncertain. Germline V gene lookup returns CDR1 DFQATT and CDR2 SNEGSKA (reference sequence). V shed 3 bases and J shed 5 bases, with 13 bases lying between them. The CDR3 is made up of 13 amino acids. Written as DNA, the CDR3 is TGCAGTGCTAGCCTTATCTCACCTACTGAAGCTTTCTTT. It is translated as CSASLISPTEAFF.

The chain uses TRBV18 and TRBJ1-2; 10 bases align to TRBD1. This CDR3 has 14 residues. Per the germline V gene, CDR1 is KGHSH and CDR2 is LQKENI. The V segment lost 3 bases and the J segment 8 bases; nucleotides outside the gene matches: 6. Written as DNA, the CDR3 is TGTGCCAGCTCACCTGGGGACAGGGGAGGCGGCTACACCTTC. It translates to CASSPGDRGGGYTF.

Of note for this clonotype: This could be a read error, since a much larger clone is one nucleotide away. V gene TRBV11-1 combines with J gene TRBJ1-1; no firm D call. The CDR3 covers 15 residues. V shed 6 bases and J shed 0 bases, with 14 bases lying between them. CDR1 and CDR2 (germline): SGHAT, FQDESV (reference sequence). CDR3 amino acids: CASSYSQQMNTEAFF. Here the CDR3 DNA reads TGTGCCAGCAGTTACTCCCAGCAGATGAACACTGAAGCTTTCTTT.

This clonotype was observed once. The rearrangement uses TRBV6-2 or TRBV6-3 and TRBJ2-3; 9 bases fit TRBD2. The V and J ends lost 5 bases and 2 bases, in that order; junction bases with no gene match: 11. Germline loops: CDR1 MNHEY, CDR2 SVGEGT. The CDR3 is made up of 17 amino acids. The CDR3 coding sequence is TGTGCCAGCAGTCCCCTTTTAGCGGGGGCAATCACAGATACGCAGTATTTT. Translating gives CASSPLLAGAITDTQYF.

This clonotype has ten or more counts. The chain combines TRBV4-3 with TRBJ2-7; D may be TRBD2 (5 bases). Trimming stripped 0 bases from V and 2 bases from J, with 5 bases between. Germline lookup yields CDR1 LGHNA and CDR2 YSLEER. CDR3 length: 13 residues. CDR3 DNA: TGCGCCAGCAGCCAAGAGGAGGCCTACGAGCAGTACTTC. Protein: CASSQEEAYEQYF.

This clonotype was found many times. The V call is TRBV28, the J call TRBJ2-7, with D uncertain. CDR3 size: 12 residues. Germline V lookup: CDR1 MDHEN, CDR2 SYDVKM. V gave up 5 bases and J gave up 6 bases, with 11 bases separating them. The CDR3, as DNA: TGTGCCAGCAGTCCACCTATAATCGAGCAGTACTTC. Translated: CASSPPIIEQYF. Using reference TRBV28 and TRBJ2-7 for the parts outside the CDR3, the full variable domain is DVKVTQSSRYLVKRTGEKVFLECVQDMDHENMFWYRQDPGLGLRLIYFSYDVKMKEKGDIPEGYSVSREKKERFSLILESASTNQTSMYLCASSPPIIEQYFGPGTRLTVT.

The sample holds a few counts of this clonotype. The J gene is TRBJ1-5, the V gene TRBV6-5; D gene uncertain. The CDR3 extends over 14 amino acids. The V end was cut by 2 bases, the J end by 7 bases, with 12 bases between. CDR1 MNHEY and CDR2 SVGAGI come from the germline V gene. For the CDR3, the DNA is TGTGCCAGCAGTTACCTAGGCCAGGAACAGCCCCAGCATTTT. It specifies CASSYLGQEQPQHF.

This clonotype occurred a few times. The chain's CDR3 is CASSSRDANEKLFF. The CDR3 DNA follows: TGTGCCAGCAGTTCGAGGGATGCTAATGAAAAACTGTTTTTT. J is TRBJ1-4 and V is TRBV7-9; D gene unclear. The CDR3 sequence is 14 residues long. CDR1 SEHNR and CDR2 FQNEAQ come from the germline V gene (reference sequence). V shed 6 bases and J shed 3 bases, with 11 bases lying between them.

This chain uses TRBV30 with TRBJ1-1, with 7 bases matching TRBD1. CDR1 is GTSNPN and CDR2 is SVGIG in the germline V gene (reference sequence). V lost 4 bases, J lost 3 bases, and 11 bases stayed unmatched. CDR3 length: 15 residues. The DNA of the CDR3 is TGTGCCTGGAAACAAACCGGGACAGCTTACACTGAAGCTTTCTTT. Translated: CAWKQTGTAYTEAFF. The complete variable domain, with remaining parts taken from reference TRBV30 and TRBJ1-1, reads SQTIHQWPATLVQPVGSPLSLECTVEGTSNPNLYWYRQAAGRGLQLLFYSVGIGQISSEVPQNLSASRPQDRQFILSSKKLLLSDSGFYLCAWKQTGTAYTEAFFGQGTRLTVV.

The V and J genes are TRBV30 and TRBJ2-6; TRBD2 is a possible D gene (6 bases). CDR3 length equals 16 residues. Germline lookup yields CDR1 GTSNPN and CDR2 SVGIG (reference sequence). The V end was cut by 2 bases, the J end by 2 bases, with 13 bases between. The CDR3: CAWSPPGVTGANVLTF. The CDR3 nucleotides are TGTGCCTGGAGTCCCCCGGGAGTTACTGGGGCCAACGTCCTGACTTTC.

This clonotype has a handful of counts. This chain uses TRBV28 with TRBJ2-7; D is perhaps TRBD1 (6 bases). The CDR3 has 16 residues. Germline-derived CDR1 and CDR2 are MDHEN and SYDVKM. V was clipped by 6 bases and J by 3 bases, with 21 bases between them. The CDR3 loop reads CASSQPFTGKGYEQYF. CDR3 nucleotides: TGTGCCAGCAGCCAACCTTTTACAGGGAAGGGCTACGAGCAGTACTTC. Using reference TRBV28 and TRBJ2-7 for the parts outside the CDR3, the full variable domain is DVKVTQSSRYLVKRTGEKVFLECVQDMDHENMFWYRQDPGLGLRLIYFSYDVKMKEKGDIPEGYSVSREKKERFSLILESASTNQTSMYLCASSQPFTGKGYEQYFGPGTRLTVT.

Only a few counts were recorded for this clonotype. For the CDR3, the DNA is TGTGCCAGCAGCCCACGGGCCGCCAACATTCAGTACTTC. Amino acids: CASSPRAANIQYF. This chain links TRBV6-5 with TRBJ2-4; D uncertain. V was trimmed by 6 bases and J by 7 bases, leaving 13 bases between them. The CDR3 is 13 amino acids. Germline assignment: CDR1 MNHEY and CDR2 SVGAGI.

This clonotype has just a few counts. The J gene is TRBJ1-1, the V gene TRBV23-1; TRBD1 aligns across 9 bases. TRBV23-1 falls under the ORF class, with uncertain function. This CDR3 comprises 17 residues. Unmatched junction bases numbered 12, after V lost 4 bases and J lost 3 bases. The DNA of the CDR3 is TGCGCCAGCAGTCCAGTCCTCGGAGGACAGGGGCACACTGAAGCTTTCTTT. Amino acids: CASSPVLGGQGHTEAFF.

This clonotype was picked up a small number of times. The chain couples TRBV6-1 to TRBJ2-1; TRBD1 might be the D (7 bases). V lost 6 bases to trimming and J lost 9 bases, with 12 bases between them. This CDR3 region has 12 residues. Germline V gene data show CDR1 as MNHNS and CDR2 as SASEGT. The CDR3 sequence: CASRVQGGEQFF. The CDR3 DNA reads TGTGCCAGCAGAGTTCAGGGGGGTGAGCAGTTCTTC.

Concerning this clonotype: Sequence at one end of the junction differs from germline and may be a read error. V is TRBV7-7 and J is TRBJ2-5; perhaps TRBD2 as D (6 bases). The CDR3 sequence is 13 residues long. From germline, CDR1 is SSHAT and CDR2 FNYEAQ (reference sequence). DNA of the CDR3: TGTGCTAGCAGTGAACGGAGGGGAGGGACCCAGTACTTC. Its translation is CASSERRGGTQYF.

CDR3 coding DNA: TGTGCCAGCAGTTACCCCGGAGGTCGTCAGCCCCAGCATTTT. Translating it yields CASSYPGGRQPQHF. The chain recombines TRBV28 with TRBJ1-5; D is undetermined. V was cut by 4 bases and J by 6 bases, with 13 bases left in between. The V gene's germline CDR1 is MDHEN and CDR2 SYDVKM. The CDR3 spans 14 residues.

This clonotype was recorded a few times. The V call is TRBV9, the J call TRBJ2-3; no clear D. CDR1 SGDLS and CDR2 YYNGEE come from the germline V gene. The CDR3 length is 13 residues. The germline V and J ends were trimmed by 4 bases and 3 bases, with 9 bases remaining between them. The CDR3 DNA follows: TGTGCCAGCAGCCCCAAGGTTACAGATACGCAGTATTTT. It translates to CASSPKVTDTQYF.

The chain couples TRBV7-8 to TRBJ2-7; 9 bases match TRBD1. The CDR3 has 12 residues. J was trimmed by 8 bases and V by 4 bases; bases with no gene match: 3. The germline gives CDR1 SGHVS, CDR2 FQNEAQ. The CDR3 reads CASSSQGAQQYF. The CDR3 DNA reads as TGTGCCAGCAGCTCACAGGGGGCCCAGCAGTACTTC. Based on the CDR3 plus reference TRBV7-8 and TRBJ2-7, the full variable domain is GAGVSQSPRYKVAKRGQDVALRCDPISGHVSLFWYQQALGQGPEFLTYFQNEAQLDKSGLPSDRFFAERPEGSVSTLKIQRTQQEDSAVYLCASSSQGAQQYFGPGTRLTVT.

V is TRBV28 and J is TRBJ2-3; 7 nucleotides line up with TRBD2. The junction had 10 bases not matched to a gene; V was cut back by 4 bases and J by 0 bases. The germline V gene has CDR1 MDHEN and CDR2 SYDVKM. This CDR3 contains 17 residues. CDR3 sequence (DNA): TGTGCCAGCAGTTCCCCCACCGCGGGAGACAGCACAGATACGCAGTATTTT. Translating gives CASSSPTAGDSTDTQYF.

The V gene is TRBV10-1, the J gene TRBJ1-1; the D gene is possibly TRBD1 (6 bases). CDR3 size: 15 residues. V was shortened by 6 bases and J by 3 bases, with 17 bases between the two germline ends. Germline assignment: CDR1 WNHNN and CDR2 SYGVQD (reference sequence). In nucleotides, the CDR3 is TGCGCCAGCAGACCCTGGACAGAAGGGGACACTGAAGCTTTCTTT. Protein product: CASRPWTEGDTEAFF.

V and J are TRBV6-1 and TRBJ1-1; the D is unclear. Per germline, CDR1 MNHNS and CDR2 SASEGT. Between the trimmed V and J ends, which lost 1 base and 2 bases, there was a span of 8 bases. The CDR3 spans 14 residues. This CDR3 is CASSEVGGNTEAFF. DNA of the CDR3: TGTGCCAGCAGTGAAGTCGGCGGAAACACTGAAGCTTTCTTT.

This clonotype showed up just a few times. This rearrangement joins TRBV6-6 to TRBJ1-5, with D tentatively TRBD1 (6 bases). In germline, CDR1 is MNHNY, CDR2 SVGAGI (reference sequence). Trimming stripped 10 bases from V and 0 bases from J, with 19 bases between. The CDR3 contains 16 residues. CDR3: CATLSNRVISNQPQHF. The CDR3 DNA reads as TGTGCCACACTCTCCAACAGGGTCATTAGCAATCAGCCCCAGCATTTT.

The CDR3 sequence is CASAAGSSSYEQYF. The CDR3 nucleotides are TGTGCCAGCGCCGCGGGGTCAAGCTCCTACGAGCAGTACTTC. The chain links TRBV6-6 to TRBJ2-7; D is perhaps TRBD2 (6 bases). Trimming took 8 bases from V and 0 from J, leaving 14 bases between them. This CDR3 has 14 amino acids. Germline V gene data show CDR1 as MNHNY and CDR2 as SVGAGI (reference sequence).